This TCR beta chain came from a study of blood T cell repertoires in COVID-19. About the research overall: Acute-phase and convalescent COVID-19 samples originated in the United States, Italy and Spain. Sample material is recorded as cDNA or gDNA derived from T cells, B-cell-depleted T cells, or PBMCs.

This clone has a single count. V trimming: 2 bases; J trimming: 2 bases; junction bases outside the gene matches: 9. The CDR3 sequence is 16 residues long. The V gene's germline CDR1 is LGHDT and CDR2 YNNKEL (reference sequence). Per the original data handling: Amplification from reference gene primers served as the basis for estimated nucleated cell counts. The data were produced by immunoSEQ multiplex PCR, yet TCRdb's version contains in-frame clones alone and is incomplete. Clone size and V and J calls were adopted from that table, with D and trimming inferred from the DNA. The sample shows about 49,000 clones, roughly four fifths of them seen only once.

Sequenced input: peripheral blood. The clonotype originates from a woman in her sixties or seventies with acute or convalescent COVID-19. The V gene is TRBV3-1 (or the pseudogene TRBV3-2), the J gene TRBJ2-7; 7 bases match TRBD1. The CDR3 coding sequence is TGTGCCAGCAGCCAAATCCCGACAGGGCTAACCTACGAGCAGTACTTC. Its protein product is CASSQIPTGLTYEQYF.